This note documents a single TCR beta chain sequence. Its antigen is undetermined. Profiling relied on immunoSEQ multiplex PCR, and the TCRdb table lists in-frame clones only, not all of them. The sample holds 90,000 to 150,000 clones, 90% to 95% seen once. The data were obtained in a study of graft-versus-host responses after intestinal transplantation. The wider study: Every one of the recipients received anti-thymocyte globulin induction and afterwards took tacrolimus and steroids for three to four years.

Notes on the study in general: Early post-transplant falls in HvG clones accompanied the peak levels of circulating GvH clones. When patients had graft-donor T cell macrochimerism, their allografts held high graft-versus-host to host-versus-graft clonal ratios. Investigators detected GvH clones in recipient marrow, with some emerging earlier in ileum or blood.

The TCR sequence derives from a human donor who received an intestinal transplant. Sequenced material: unstimulated CD4+ T cells sorted from spleen or lymph node cells, taken before intestinal transplant.

The CDR3 DNA reads as TGTGCCAGCAGCTTCACACAAGGACTAGCGGGGGGTACCCAGTACTTC. Its translation is CASSFTQGLAGGTQYF. The chain joins TRBV5-8 to TRBJ2-5; 14 nucleotides line up with TRBD2. The germline CDR1 and CDR2 sequences are SGHTS and YDEGEE. Trimming at V came to 2 bases and at J to 8 bases, leaving 8 bases not matched to a gene. The CDR3 runs to 16 residues. The full variable domain, with the rest looked up from reference TRBV5-8 and TRBJ2-5, is EAGVTQSPTHLIKTRGQQATLRCSPISGHTSVYWYQQALGLGLQFLLWYDEGEERNRGNFPPRFSGRQFPNYSSELNVNALELEDSALYLCASSFTQGLAGGTQYFGPGTRLLVL.